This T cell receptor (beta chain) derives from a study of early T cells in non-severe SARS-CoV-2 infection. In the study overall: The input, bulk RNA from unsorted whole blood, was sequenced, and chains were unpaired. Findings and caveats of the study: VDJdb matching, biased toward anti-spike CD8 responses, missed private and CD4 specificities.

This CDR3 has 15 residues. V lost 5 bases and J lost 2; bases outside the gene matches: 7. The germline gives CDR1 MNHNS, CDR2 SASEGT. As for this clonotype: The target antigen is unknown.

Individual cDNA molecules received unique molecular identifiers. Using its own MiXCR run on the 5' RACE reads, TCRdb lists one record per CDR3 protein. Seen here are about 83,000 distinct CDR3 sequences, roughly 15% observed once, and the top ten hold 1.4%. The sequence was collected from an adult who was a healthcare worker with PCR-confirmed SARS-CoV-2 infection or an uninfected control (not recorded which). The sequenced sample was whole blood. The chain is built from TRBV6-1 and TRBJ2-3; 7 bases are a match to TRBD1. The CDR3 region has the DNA TGTGCCAGCAGTTCTTGGACAGGCCACACAGATACGCAGTATTTT. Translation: CASSSWTGHTDTQYF.